Below, 18 T cell receptor beta chains from the same sample are listed, as sequenced in a study of blood T cell repertoires in COVID-19. This table comes from immunoSEQ multiplex PCR, and its TCRdb copy is limited to in-frame clones, with some not included. The sample contains around 500,000 clones, 85% to 90% of which appear only once. Sequencing was performed on PBMCs or T cells enriched from blood (not recorded which). These receptors all stem from a woman aged 40-49 years who had recovered from COVID-19.

The chain recombines TRBV20-1 with TRBJ1-3; D gene unclear. Germline V gene lookup returns CDR1 DFQATT and CDR2 SNEGSKA (reference sequence). CDR3 length equals 11 residues. V was cut by 5 bases and J by 5 bases, with 7 bases left in between. The CDR3, as DNA: TGCAGTGCTGGAGGTAGAAACACCATATATTTT. The encoded protein is CSAGGRNTIYF.

This chain uses TRBV7-9 with TRBJ2-2; TRBD1 agrees at 9 bases. The V gene end was trimmed by 3 bases and the J gene end by 2 bases; junction bases not matched to a gene: 1. Germline V gene data show CDR1 as SEHNR and CDR2 as FQNEAQ (reference sequence). The CDR3 has 15 residues. The DNA for the CDR3 is TGTGCCAGCAGCTTGGGACAGGGCAACACCGGGGAGCTGTTTTTT. Its translation is CASSLGQGNTGELFF.

The rearrangement uses TRBV5-4 and TRBJ2-7, with 14 positions matching TRBD2. The germline CDR1 and CDR2 sequences are SGHNT and YYREEE (reference sequence). The V and J ends lost 4 bases and 1 base, in that order; junction bases with no gene match: 7. The CDR3 totals 17 residues. CDR3 bases: TGTGCCAGCAGCCCGGGACTAGCGGGAGTAGGGTCCTACGAGCAGTACTTC. Translating gives CASSPGLAGVGSYEQYF.

This clone occurred many times. The CDR3 DNA follows: TGTGCCAGTAGTCCAGACAGGGGTTGGGTCTCACCCCTCCACTTT. Its protein is CASSPDRGWVSPLHF. The chain is built from TRBV19 and TRBJ1-6; 8 bases map to TRBD1. The length of the CDR3 is 15 residues. From germline, CDR1 is LNHDA and CDR2 SQIVND (reference sequence). The V gene end was trimmed by 5 bases and the J gene end by 10 bases; junction bases not matched to a gene: 10.

The chain couples TRBV5-6 to TRBJ1-2; D gene uncertain. Germline V gives CDR1 SGHDT, CDR2 YYEEEE. Trimming took off 0 bases at V and 7 bases at J, with 16 bases between the two ends. The CDR3 sequence is 15 residues long. The CDR3 spells CASSLGVIESRGYTF. CDR3 coding DNA: TGTGCCAGCAGCTTGGGCGTAATAGAGTCGCGTGGCTACACCTTC.

The rearrangement uses TRBV7-9 and TRBJ2-7, with TRBD2 matching over 8 bases. Germline CDR1 reads SEHNR; CDR2 reads FQNEAQ (reference sequence). The CDR3 spans 14 residues. Unmatched junction bases numbered 5, after V lost 6 bases and J lost 1 base. The CDR3 sequence: CASSQTSGSYEQYF. The CDR3 region has the DNA TGTGCCAGCAGTCAAACTAGCGGATCCTACGAGCAGTACTTC.

The V gene is TRBV11-3, the J gene TRBJ2-7, with a possible D match to TRBD2 (6 bases). This CDR3 has 13 amino acids. Trimming took off 0 bases at V and 3 bases at J, with 6 bases between the two ends. The germline V gene encodes CDR1 SGHNT and CDR2 YENEEA. CDR3 loop: CASSLEAGYEQYF. The CDR3 DNA reads TGTGCCAGCAGCTTAGAAGCGGGCTACGAGCAGTACTTC.

The V gene is TRBV5-5, the J gene TRBJ2-1; no clear D gene. From germline, CDR1 is SGHKS and CDR2 YYEKEE (reference sequence). The CDR3 has 16 amino acids. V was trimmed by 4 bases and J by 3 bases, leaving 17 bases between them. CDR3 sequence reads: CASSRNRQIIYNEQFF. The CDR3 nucleotides are TGTGCCAGCAGCCGCAATAGACAAATCATCTACAATGAGCAGTTCTTC.

The V gene is TRBV19, the J gene TRBJ2-7; 8 nucleotides match TRBD1. Trimming at V came to 6 bases and at J to 3 bases, leaving 10 bases not matched to a gene. This CDR3 has 15 residues. Germline values: CDR1 LNHDA, CDR2 SQIVND (reference sequence). The CDR3 spells CASRQGGQGIYEQYF. For the CDR3, the DNA is TGTGCCAGTAGGCAAGGTGGACAGGGAATCTACGAGCAGTACTTC.

This sequence joins TRBV24-1 and TRBJ2-5; the D gene is possibly TRBD1 (6 bases). This CDR3 has 14 residues. The V gene lost 4 bases and the J gene lost 5 bases, with 13 bases spanning the gap. Germline CDR1 is KGHDR and CDR2 is SFDVKD. In DNA form, the CDR3 reads TGTGCCACCAGTGAACGAACAGGGCTGGAGACCCAGTACTTC. Translated: CATSERTGLETQYF.

The chain links TRBV6-5 to TRBJ2-4, with D unclear. Trimming stripped 7 bases from V and 0 bases from J, with 10 bases between. This CDR3 spans 14 amino acids. Germline V gives CDR1 MNHEY, CDR2 SVGAGI. DNA for the CDR3: TGTGCCAGCAAGGCGGATCTAGCCAAAAACATTCAGTACTTC. Protein product: CASKADLAKNIQYF.

The J gene is TRBJ1-1, the V gene TRBV19, with D unclear. The V end was cut by 5 bases, the J end by 1 base, with 17 bases between. Germline CDR1 LNHDA, CDR2 SQIVND (reference sequence). The CDR3 is 16 amino acids. DNA for the CDR3: TGTGCCAGTAGTCCCATCGGGAGGGAGGAGAACACTGAAGCTTTCTTT. Its protein is CASSPIGREENTEAFF.

In its sample, this clone was seen once. The rearrangement joins TRBV4-3 to TRBJ1-2, with TRBD1 matching 8 bases. V lost 0 bases, J lost 4 bases, and 7 bases stayed unmatched. Germline assignment: CDR1 LGHNA and CDR2 YSLEER. The length of the CDR3 is 16 residues. In DNA form, the CDR3 reads TGCGCCAGCAGCCAAGATCGGGCAGGGGGCGCCTATGGCTACACCTTC. This encodes CASSQDRAGGAYGYTF.

A few counts support this clone. Other DNA variants within this sample encode the same CDR3. This chain connects TRBV19 to TRBJ1-5, with 7 bases fitting TRBD1. Germline V gives CDR1 LNHDA, CDR2 SQIVND (reference sequence). Trimming removed 3 bases from V and 4 bases from J; junction bases left unmatched: 6. The CDR3 sequence is 15 residues long. CDR3 in amino acids: CASSIEGGGNQPQHF. DNA of the CDR3: TGTGCCAGTAGTATCGAAGGGGGCGGTAATCAGCCCCAGCATTTT.

The chain is built from TRBV6-6 and TRBJ1-4; D remains unclear. CDR3 length equals 13 residues. Trimming pared 2 bases from V and 6 bases from J, leaving 7 bases between. Germline V gives CDR1 MNHNY, CDR2 SVGAGI (reference sequence). This chain's CDR3 is CASSYHPDEKLFF. The DNA for the CDR3 is TGTGCCAGCAGTTACCACCCAGATGAAAAACTGTTTTTT.

The chain combines TRBV7-8 with TRBJ2-1; D is possibly TRBD2 (6 bases). Germline loops: CDR1 SGHVS, CDR2 FQNEAQ. The CDR3 contains 15 residues. Trimming pared 2 bases from V and 4 bases from J, leaving 12 bases between. CDR3 sequence: CASSLSGLDYNEQFF. In nucleotides, the CDR3 is TGTGCCAGCAGCTTATCGGGACTGGATTACAATGAGCAGTTCTTC.

This clone was counted only a few times. The chain combines TRBV18 with TRBJ1-4, with 12 bases lining up with TRBD1. From germline, CDR1 is KGHSH and CDR2 LQKENI. Trimming took 6 bases from V and 8 from J; bases not matched to a gene: 7. This CDR3 has 15 amino acids. CDR3 DNA sequence: TGTGCCAGCTCCCGCTCCGGGACAGGGGGCGAAAAACTGTTTTTT. Translating it yields CASSRSGTGGEKLFF.

This chain connects TRBV19 to TRBJ2-7, with 8 bases lining up with TRBD1. This CDR3 contains 13 residues. Unmatched junction bases numbered 3, after V lost 5 bases and J lost 3 bases. Germline V CDR1 and CDR2: LNHDA, SQIVND (reference sequence). The DNA of the CDR3 is TGTGCCAGTAGTTCGGGGACAGGCTACGAGCAGTACTTC. It encodes CASSSGTGYEQYF.